This T cell receptor (beta chain) was captured in a study of shared clonotypes between healthy human individuals. Overall study: Per donor, CD8 memory used one plate, CD8 naive used two, CD4 memory used three and CD4 naive used three. Whole-study findings and limits: It was expected that sequencing depth would affect clonotype sharing among donors. In this cohort, only blood was sampled, and tissue repertoires likely differ.

Concerning this clone itself: Its antigen is not known.

The trim removed 2 bases at V and 5 bases at J, leaving 4 bases unmatched. This CDR3 has 14 residues. Germline CDR1 is SGHNT and CDR2 is YYREEE (reference sequence). CD4+ cells were split into CD45RA+ naive and CD45RA-negative memory subsets. Some clones are missing from TCRdb's copy, which holds only in-frame ones; the method was immunoSEQ multiplex PCR. The data hold about 990,000 clones, with more than 75% observed a single time. This clonotype originated in a man between 18 and 29 years old in good health. Some clones in this sample may be carry-over from other donors' samples. The sample was memory CD4+ T cells from PBMCs. Subset noted: CD45RA-negative fraction. The V gene is TRBV5-4, the J gene TRBJ2-7; 10 bases line up with TRBD2. The DNA for the CDR3 is TGTGCCAGCAGCTTACCTAGCGGGAGAAACGAGCAGTACTTC. Translation: CASSLPSGRNEQYF.